This T cell receptor beta chain was sequenced for a study of cytomegalovirus exposure and HLA in healthy donors (dated by TCRdb to about 2017). In the study overall: According to an earlier analysis of 450 to 650 of the donors, about 180 million T cells yielded over 100 million unique TCR beta sequences and 276 Gb of sequence data. Roughly 300 gigabases of sequencing data and 80 million or so unique TCR sequences were included in an early release covering under 650 HLA-typed donors. The genetic ancestry cluster associated with self-reported Caucasian donors included 70% to 85% of the approximately 430 genotyped donors. The study aimed to test whether signatures of past pathogen exposure could be identified by cataloging public T cell receptors. The study profiled the T cell repertoires of hundreds of subjects by immunosequencing and related them to cytomegalovirus serostatus. In addition to the first cohort of 650 to 750 subjects, a separate validation cohort of 130 or so different subjects was used. To predict cytomegalovirus infection status, the study combined high-throughput TCR immunosequencing, statistical association of individual TCRs with disease status, and machine learning. A later analysis re-examined previously published TCR beta repertoires from several hundred donors and added high-resolution HLA genotyping to investigate patterns of TCR occurrence. Rather than drawing on any new phenotypic data, the later analysis identified candidate immune exposures from TCR beta sequences and the way those sequences occurred across donors. In an earlier analysis of 500 to 650 of the donors, high-throughput TCR beta sequencing was used to judge whether each TCR beta V gene segment behaved as functional or pseudogenic. Alongside the repertoire data, information on donor age, sex, ethnicity and CMV serostatus was compiled. A later genetic analysis took genome-wide SNP genotypes for about three fifths of the 666 donors and used that subset as a discovery cohort. All discovery cohort repertoires had been generated using a single sequencing platform. HLA typing included class I and class II loci at four-digit resolution. The number of typed donors differed by locus: about 620-630 for A, B, C, DRB1 and DQB1; approximately 520 for DQA1; some 610 for DPA1; and roughly 490 for DPB1. Because of strong linkage in the cohort, roughly 5 DR-DQ haplotypes were treated as single units for association and clustering. Across 300 to 400 genotyped donors of the cohort, an average of roughly 200,000 unique TCR beta nucleotide sequences per donor were sequenced, and around 19% of those sequences were non-productive. Findings and caveats that apply to the study as a whole: Assigning TCR associations to individual alleles was difficult when HLA alleles, especially DR and DQ, strongly co-occurred. In a later analysis, HLA-associated TCR beta chains were found to be more clonally expanded and to have lower generation probabilities than equally common non-associated chains. In an earlier analysis of approximately 590 of the donors, most TCR beta V segments appeared in productive rearrangements about 87% or about 30% of the time, broadly matching IMGT annotations. The classifier was reported to diagnose cytomegalovirus status with high specificity and sensitivity in both the original cohort and the validation cohort. Correlated functional status among segregating V segments might reflect linkage disequilibrium, but an unknown experimental factor could not be ruled out. A later analysis found that most CMV-associated TCR beta chains appeared HLA-restricted, with HLA associations seemingly driven largely by CMV exposure. Some IMGT-functional V segments, including TRBV6-2 and TRBV6-3, could not be told apart with the 87-base-pair reads, so those segments were excluded. A group of highly shared sequence variants was considered likely to be a technical artifact of the sequencing pipeline. The authors suggested that the approach could potentially be generalized to other disease states and immunological phenotypes. Compared with the 666-donor mean, donors in an Asian-associated ancestry cluster had fewer N-insertions in productive TCRs, according to a later genetic analysis. Most TCR sequences were observed very rarely across donors, whereas some public TCRs were present in many individuals. In vitro tests confirmed that a few of the cytomegalovirus-associated TCR beta chains recognize cytomegalovirus antigens. A later genetic analysis associated a missense DCLRE1C variant with V-gene and J-gene trimming of TCR beta chains, and an independent cohort replicated the association. A further reported finding was that TCR beta sequences accurately predicted the HLA-A and HLA-B alleles for most subjects in the first cohort. For the cohort, immune exposure information was limited to CMV serostatus. A total of around 150 TCR beta chains were listed by the study as associated with cytomegalovirus. Specific HLA alleles were associated with roughly 17,000 TCR beta sequences at a false discovery rate of 0.05 in a later analysis. A later analysis reported that several top co-occurrence clusters appeared linked to parvovirus B19, influenza, CMV and Epstein-Barr virus. In a later analysis, the rate of TCR association differed among HLA loci, with DRB1 alleles having the most associated TCRs and HLA-C alleles having the fewest. Because HLA typing was unavailable for some donors at each locus, only the typed subset was used in association tests. The earlier analysis of approximately 540 of the donors excluded roughly 16 rarely observed V segments, including chromosome 9 orphons, because counts were too low. Sequencing depth was assumed to be roughly uniform across donors in the presence/absence analyses, though that assumption may not hold. The cohort was sequenced for TCR beta chains only, and without alpha or paired-chain data the features that could be detected were limited.

Library method: the immunoSEQ multiplex PCR assay. A mixture of 60 forward primers for TCR Vbeta segments and 13 reverse primers for TCR Jbeta segments was used in the multiplex PCR. The CDR3 region of rearranged TCR beta genes was amplified from genomic DNA with a multiplex PCR assay. Amplified TCR beta libraries were sequenced as 87-base-pair reads on the Illumina HiSeq System. On the study's bioinformatics: A later analysis counted approximately 76 million unique TCR beta chains across the 650 to 800 repertoires, and some 11 million of these chains were shared by at least two donors. To remove PCR and sequencing errors, raw reads were error-corrected and collapsed into unique sequences using a nearest-neighbor algorithm that merged closely related sequences. CDR3 sequences were aligned to IMGT reference sequences to assign V, D and J gene segments. Each retained sequence needed at least a six-nucleotide match to both a V gene segment and a J gene segment. Rearrangements were classified as productive when the CDR3 lacked stop codons and remained in frame with V and J, and all other rearrangements were classified as non-productive. Following IMGT convention, CDR3 was defined as the stretch from the second conserved V-encoded cysteine to the conserved J-encoded phenylalanine. The earlier analysis of approximately 590 of the donors excluded any sequence lacking an unambiguous match to a single V gene segment. In an earlier analysis of approximately 500 of the donors, a V segment was called functional when productive rearrangements were above 56.7%, and segregating when the standard deviation between donors exceeded 5%. A statistical classification framework was built to diagnose cytomegalovirus status from the catalog of TCR beta chain sequences. V and J gene assignment, in a later analysis, came from comparing TCR nucleotide sequences with IMGT/GENE-DB human TR gene sequences. In a later analysis, CDR3 sequences and most-parsimonious VDJ recombination scenarios were assigned using the TCRdist pipeline. A later analysis defined each TCR beta chain by its CDR3 amino acid sequence plus V-gene family, and excluded reads lacking a unique V-gene family. To address suspected cross-contamination and a sequencing artifact, a later analysis removed some 620 highly shared, low-generation-probability nucleotide sequences. In a later analysis, a clonal expansion index for each public chain was calculated from normalized within-repertoire ranks of inferred template counts. In a later analysis, generation probabilities were computed with a VDJ recombination model fitted to out-of-frame rearrangements, and the resulting probabilities were checked against IGoR. A later analysis scored TCR-TCR, TCR-HLA and TCR-CMV co-occurrence with hypergeometric tests, applying a repertoire-size bias correction to TCR pairs. A later analysis estimated false discovery rates by permuting HLA or CMV assignments 20 times. A later analysis grouped co-occurring TCRs with DBSCAN, adding TCRdist sequence similarity when clustering within HLA-allele-positive subsets. Repertoires with fewer than 30,000 or more than 120,000 public chains, plus five repertoires with anomalous nucleotide sharing, were excluded from co-occurrence clustering. Entries here come from immuneACCESS through TCRdb and include only in-frame sequences with V and J called. Some clones fail to appear in such tables; in the studies checked, an unresolved V gene covers under half of the shortfall, and the cause of the remainder is unknown. Clone size and V and J calls were adopted from that table, with D and trimming inferred from the DNA. A total of around 150,000 clones appear in this sample, over 70% of them only once. Less than 3.5% of the sample belongs to the ten largest clones.

For CDR1 and CDR2, the germline V gene lists MNHNS and SASEGT. From cysteine to phenylalanine, the CDR3 is 13 amino acids long. The DNA shown is the 39-base CDR3, in frame from base 1. V is reduced by 3 bases and J by 4 bases, leaving a spacing of 6 bases between them. In total, approximately 690 healthy bone marrow donors made up the cohort. At the time of sampling, every cohort member was nominally healthy, though immune exposures that went unrecorded were likely present. The donor tested CMV seronegative and was one of the 352 seronegative cohort members. A peripheral blood sample was collected from each donor, and TCR beta sequencing was performed on peripheral blood mononuclear cells. Genomic DNA extraction from the blood cell samples was performed with the Qiagen DNeasy Blood Extraction Kit. This clone was seen a few times. Its antigen target is currently unknown. Qualities for individual bases were not recorded, and no much larger clone is one base off.

The TCR comes from a male donor in good health and CMV-seronegative. Sequences were obtained from PBMCs. The V gene is TRBV6-1 and the J gene is TRBJ2-2; too little of a D gene remains to name it. DNA sequence: TGTGCCAGCAGTGATTCTCTCACCGGGGAGCTGTTTTTT. It is translated as CASSDSLTGELFF.